Shown below are 16 T cell receptor beta chains from a single sample sequenced in a study of T cells in tuberculosis (dated by TCRdb to between 2017 and 2018). The receptor library was made with the immunoSEQ multiplex PCR assay. TCRdb stores this immuneACCESS table with in-frame sequences only. Part of the clones is absent; in the studies checked, under half of the shortfall reflects unresolved V genes, and no reason is known for the rest. The table for this sample lists about 45,000 clones; 90% to 95% of them were counted only once. The biggest ten clones account for about 2% of the sample. Sequencing used PBMCs. Receptors originate from a donor aged 5-35 years with latent tuberculosis or without tuberculosis infection. Some clones in this sample may be carry-over from other donors' samples.

The gene calls are TRBV4-3 and TRBJ1-5, with 9 nucleotides matching TRBD1. The germline V gene encodes CDR1 LGHNA and CDR2 YSLEER. This CDR3 region has 14 residues. V lost 5 bases to trimming and J lost 6 bases; unmatched junction nucleotides: 5. The CDR3 loop is CASSYRTGVQPQHF. The CDR3 nucleotides are TGCGCCAGCAGCTACCGGACAGGGGTTCAGCCCCAGCATTTT.

The chain employs TRBV30 and TRBJ1-1, with TRBD1 matching over 9 bases. CDR1 and CDR2 from the germline V gene are GTSNPN and SVGIG (reference sequence). V was clipped by 2 bases and J by 5 bases; unmatched bases: 12. CDR3 size: 16 residues. The CDR3 DNA follows: TGTGCCTGGAGTCACTACACCCGGACAGGGGAAACTGAAGCTTTCTTT. Protein sequence: CAWSHYTRTGETEAFF.

This clone was picked up one time. The V call is TRBV7-2, the J call TRBJ1-1; 8 nucleotides align to TRBD1. The CDR3 totals 13 residues. Germline CDR1 is SGHTA and CDR2 is FQGNSA. The V segment lost 4 bases and the J segment 5 bases; nucleotides outside the gene matches: 3. Written as DNA, the CDR3 is TGTGCCAGCAGCTCTTGGACAGGGACTGAAGCTTTCTTT. This codes for CASSSWTGTEAFF.

This chain uses TRBV9 with TRBJ2-3; D unresolved. Germline assignment: CDR1 SGDLS and CDR2 YYNGEE. The CDR3 totals 15 residues. V was cut by 0 bases and J by 2 bases, with 10 bases left in between. CDR3: CASSVEPTPTDTQYF. In DNA form, the CDR3 reads TGTGCCAGCAGCGTAGAGCCGACACCCACAGATACGCAGTATTTT.

This chain links TRBV29-1 with TRBJ2-3, with unresolved D. The CDR3 extends over 11 amino acids. Germline values: CDR1 SQVTM, CDR2 ANQGSEA. Trimming left V 6 bases short and J 3 bases short, with 7 bases between. The CDR3 protein is CSVLLTDTQYF. In DNA, the CDR3 is TGCAGCGTCTTACTAACAGATACGCAGTATTTT.

The rearrangement uses TRBV19 and TRBJ1-4; the D is unclear. Trimming pared 4 bases from V and 3 bases from J, leaving 9 bases between. Germline V gives CDR1 LNHDA, CDR2 SQIVND (reference sequence). This CDR3 region has 14 residues. The CDR3 nucleotides are TGTGCCAGTAGTAATGGTAGATCTAATGAAAAACTGTTTTTT. This sequence encodes CASSNGRSNEKLFF.

The chain recombines TRBV7-2 with TRBJ2-3; 10 nucleotides match TRBD2. Germline CDR1 and CDR2: SGHTA and FQGNSA. With V trimmed by 4 bases and J by 4 bases, 8 bases remained unmatched. CDR3 length: 16 amino acids. The CDR3 nucleotides are TGTGCCAGCAGCTCCCTTTTAGCGGGAGGCCCAGATACGCAGTATTTT. Amino acid sequence: CASSSLLAGGPDTQYF.

The V and J genes are TRBV13 and TRBJ2-3; 8 bases match TRBD2. The CDR3 contains 14 residues. Germline lookup yields CDR1 PRHDT and CDR2 FYEKMQ (reference sequence). J gave up 5 bases and V 5 bases, and 6 bases lay outside the gene matches. CDR3 region: CASSPGLALDTQYF. In nucleotides, the CDR3 is TGTGCCAGCAGCCCCGGACTAGCTTTAGATACGCAGTATTTT.

The J gene is TRBJ2-7, the V gene TRBV28; 8 positions match TRBD1. With V trimmed by 6 bases and J by 0 bases, 16 bases remained unmatched. The germline V gene has CDR1 MDHEN and CDR2 SYDVKM. The CDR3 is 18 residues long. In DNA, the CDR3 is TGTGCCAGCAGGCCGACAGGGGTTTTTAGATTTGTCTCCTACGAGCAGTACTTC. Translation: CASRPTGVFRFVSYEQYF.

The J gene is TRBJ2-1, the V gene TRBV28; tentative D call: TRBD1 (6 bases). The CDR3 totals 15 residues. V shed 1 base and J shed 7 bases, with 14 bases lying between them. CDR1 and CDR2 from the germline V gene are MDHEN and SYDVKM. The CDR3 loop reads CASSLLGAGVNEQFF. In nucleotides, the CDR3 is TGTGCCAGCAGTTTATTAGGGGCAGGGGTAAATGAGCAGTTCTTC. The whole variable domain, filled in from reference TRBV28 and TRBJ2-1, reads DVKVTQSSRYLVKRTGEKVFLECVQDMDHENMFWYRQDPGLGLRLIYFSYDVKMKEKGDIPEGYSVSREKKERFSLILESASTNQTSMYLCASSLLGAGVNEQFFGPGTRLTVL.

The rearrangement joins TRBV4-1 to TRBJ1-4, with 8 bases matching TRBD1. The CDR3 spans 15 residues. Germline lookup yields CDR1 MGHRA and CDR2 YSYEKL. The V segment lost 1 base and the J segment 8 bases; nucleotides outside the gene matches: 6. DNA for the CDR3: TGCGCCAGCAGCCAAGGCGACAGGGGTAAGGAAAAACTGTTTTTT. This translates into CASSQGDRGKEKLFF.

The V call is TRBV19, the J call TRBJ2-7, with TRBD1 matching over 9 bases. There are 15 residues in the CDR3. V trimming: 0 bases; J trimming: 0 bases; junction bases outside the gene matches: 0. Germline CDR1 and CDR2: LNHDA and SQIVND (reference sequence). Written as DNA, the CDR3 is TGTGCCAGTAGTATAGAGGGACAGGGCTCCTACGAGCAGTACTTC. Translating gives CASSIEGQGSYEQYF.

The gene calls are TRBV11-2 and TRBJ1-5, with 8 bases lining up with TRBD1. The CDR3 spans 15 residues. CDR1 and CDR2 (germline): SGHAT, FQNNGV. With V trimmed by 5 bases and J by 7 bases, 10 bases remained unmatched. The CDR3 coding sequence is TGTGCCAGCAGCCGAGGACAGGGACCTTGGCAGCCCCAGCATTTT. Residues: CASSRGQGPWQPQHF.

The chain uses TRBV28 and TRBJ2-1; TRBD2 is a possible D gene (6 bases). Trimming shortened V by 5 bases and J by 2 bases, and 16 bases separated the two germline ends. CDR3 length: 16 amino acids. The germline gives CDR1 MDHEN, CDR2 SYDVKM. CDR3 DNA: TGTGCCAGCAGTCCGGGACTCCCGTGGACCTACAATGAGCAGTTCTTC. Translating it yields CASSPGLPWTYNEQFF.

The chain links TRBV13 to TRBJ1-5; TRBD1 is a possible D gene (6 bases). CDR1 is PRHDT, CDR2 FYEKMQ, per germline (reference sequence). This CDR3 has 14 residues. Trimming cost V 4 bases and J 6 bases, with 13 bases left between them. CDR3 amino acids: CASSSGGAGQPQHF. Written as DNA, the CDR3 is TGTGCCAGCAGCTCTGGGGGGGCGGGTCAGCCCCAGCATTTT.

This clone was observed once. In nucleotides, the CDR3 is TGCGCCAGCAGTGAAGGGGGGGTCCAAGAGACCCAGTACTTC. Its protein is CASSEGGVQETQYF. The chain joins TRBV10-1 to TRBJ2-5, with D possibly being TRBD2 (7 bases). V lost 3 bases, J lost 1 base, and 9 bases lay in between. Per the germline V gene, CDR1 is WNHNN and CDR2 is SYGVQD (reference sequence). The CDR3 has 14 residues.